The 3 T cell receptor beta chains given below trace back to one sample, sequenced in a study of T cells after posttransplantation cyclophosphamide. The data were produced by immunoSEQ multiplex PCR, yet TCRdb's version contains in-frame clones alone and is incomplete. This sample shows some 40,000 clones and no singletons; about 2% rests with the ten largest. Sample: PBMCs. Source of these receptors: a man aged 40-49 years in good health, CMV-negative, and a related stem cell transplant donor.

CDR3 nucleotides: TGTGCCAGCAGCTGGACAGGGGAGTACGAGCAGTACTTC. Its translation is CASSWTGEYEQYF. This sequence joins TRBV7-6 and TRBJ2-5; 9 bases line up with TRBD1. The end of the DNA is better explained by TRBJ2-7, so the J call may be wrong. The CDR3 runs 13 residues. CDR1 and CDR2 from the germline V gene are SGHVS and FNYEAQ.

A few counts support this clone. The chain employs TRBV25-1 and TRBJ2-7; D possibly corresponds to TRBD2 (6 bases). The CDR3 covers 12 residues. V was trimmed by 1 base and J by 6 bases, leaving 7 bases between them. Germline loops: CDR1 MGHDK, CDR2 SYGVNS. The CDR3: CASSEFGGEQYF. DNA for the CDR3: TGTGCCAGCAGTGAATTCGGGGGCGAGCAGTACTTC.

This clone was seen ten or more times. The V gene is TRBV6-1, the J gene TRBJ2-7; 9 positions match TRBD1. This CDR3 is built from 13 residues. Per germline, CDR1 MNHNS and CDR2 SASEGT. V was clipped by 10 bases and J by 5 bases; unmatched bases: 9. This CDR3 reads CATARGQGHEQYV. The CDR3 DNA is TGTGCCACAGCCCGGGGACAGGGTCACGAGCAGTACGTC.